These T cell receptor beta chains were read from a single sample in a study of T cell repertoires in cytomegalovirus infection. In TCRdb, the reads were re-called with MiXCR into one record per CDR3 protein. The sample shows about 770,000 distinct CDR3 sequences, roughly 28% of them seen only once. No antigen has been assigned to these receptors. Source: cultured CD8+ T cells from PBMCs, taken from culture after CMV antigen stimulation. These receptors originate from a human donor in good health (CMV status not recorded). Some clones in this sample may be carry-over from other donors' samples. Each CDR3 is given with its conserved first and last residue. D genes are given only for firm matches. The size field is filled for only some rows; it gives once, few, many or a size class.

TRBJ1-1 many NA TRBV7-9 TGTGCCAGCAGCTTAGGGATGGAAGTCAAAGCTTTCTTT CASSLGMEVKAFF
TRBJ2-7 NA NA TRBV10-2 TGCGCCGCGCGCCGTTTGGAAAGCTCCTACGAGCAGTACTTC CAARRLESSYEQYF
TRBJ2-1 NA TRBD2 TRBV28 TGTGCCAGTGAGTTCAAGACGGGGGGTACCGCTCTGGGGCAGTTCTTC CASEFKTGGTALGQFF
TRBJ2-2 NA NA TRBV6-5 TGTGCCAGCACCCGAGGACAAAACACCGGGGAGCTGTTTTTT CASTRGQNTGELFF
TRBJ1-1 once NA TRBV13 TGTGCCAGCAGCTCCCGGGGGGGCGCCCACACTGAAGCTTTCTTT CASSSRGGAHTEAFF
TRBJ2-1 many NA TRBV7-6 TGTGCCAGCAGCTTAAGATTCCGGGGCTCCTACAATGAGCAGTTCTTC CASSLRFRGSYNEQFF
TRBJ2-1 few NA TRBV14 TGTGCCAGCAGCCAAGTAAGTTCCTACAATGAGCAGTTCTTC CASSQVSSYNEQFF
TRBJ1-1 many NA TRBV7-6 TGTGCCAGCAGCTTACGGGGATTGAGGCTCGAGAACACTGAAGCTTTCTTT CASSLRGLRLENTEAFF
TRBJ2-1 NA TRBD2 TRBV12-3/TRBV12-4 TGTGCCAGCAGTCTACCTGGGGGGGGGGATGAGCAGTTCTTC CASSLPGGGDEQFF
TRBJ1-3 NA NA TRBV5-4 TGTGCCAGCAGCTTTGCGGGGAGTGGAAACACCATATATTTT CASSFAGSGNTIYF